This TCR beta chain was observed in a study of cytomegalovirus exposure and HLA in healthy donors. Study-wide results and limits: What TCR beta sequences reportedly achieved was accurate prediction of HLA-A and HLA-B alleles in most subjects. Indistinguishable V segments such as TRBV6-2 and TRBV6-3 were excluded. TCR beta V- and J-gene trimming, according to a later analysis, was linked to a missense DCLRE1C variant. What a later analysis reportedly showed was that an Asian-associated ancestry cluster had fewer N-insertions than the roughly 670-donor mean.

The germline gives CDR1 LGHNA, CDR2 YNFKEQ. The CDR3 totals 14 residues. J was trimmed by 7 bases and V by 4 bases; bases with no gene match: 2. Concerning this clone itself: Its antigen is still unknown.

The primer mix had 60 Vbeta and 13 Jbeta primers. Sequenced by immunoSEQ multiplex PCR; TCRdb stores in-frame clones only, minus some. The sample contains about 230,000 clones, roughly four fifths of which appear only once. The sample taken for sequencing was PBMCs. The chain employs TRBV4-2 and TRBJ1-4; 11 bases map to TRBD1. The sequence was collected from a woman between 40 and 55 years old in good health and CMV-seronegative. CDR3 residues: CASSRGQGGEKLFF. The CDR3 DNA sequence: TGTGCCAGCAGCCGGGGACAGGGGGGTGAAAAACTGTTTTTT.